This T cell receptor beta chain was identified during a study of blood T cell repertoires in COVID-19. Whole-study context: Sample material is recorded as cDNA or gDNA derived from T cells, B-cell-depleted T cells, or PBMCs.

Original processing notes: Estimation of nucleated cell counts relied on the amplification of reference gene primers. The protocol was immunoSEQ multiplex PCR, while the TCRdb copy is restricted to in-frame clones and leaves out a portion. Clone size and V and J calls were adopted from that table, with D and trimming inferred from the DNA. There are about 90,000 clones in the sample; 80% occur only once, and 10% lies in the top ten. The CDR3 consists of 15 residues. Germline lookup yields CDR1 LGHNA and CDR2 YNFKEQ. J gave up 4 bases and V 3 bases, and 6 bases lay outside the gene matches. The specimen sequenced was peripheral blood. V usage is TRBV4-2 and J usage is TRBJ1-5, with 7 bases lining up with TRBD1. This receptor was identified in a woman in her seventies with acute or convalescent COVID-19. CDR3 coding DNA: TGTGCCAGCAGCCAGACGACAGGGCCAAATCAGCCCCAGCATTTT. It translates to CASSQTTGPNQPQHF.